This T cell receptor (beta chain) stems from a study of T cells in Graves' hyperthyroidism and ophthalmopathy. The germline V gene has CDR1 LGHDT and CDR2 YNNKEL (reference sequence). The CDR3 runs 17 residues. V trimming: 1 base; J trimming: 3 bases; junction bases outside the gene matches: 3. Amplified TCR beta CDR3 regions derived from RNA transcripts. HTBI primers were the set used in a first-round RT-PCR of the TCR CDR3. MiXCR, run by TCRdb on the multiplex PCR reads, gives a single entry per CDR3 protein. The sample lists about 160,000 distinct CDR3 sequences; roughly 9.4% were seen once. This clonotype was seen repeatedly, ten times or more.

The sequencing sample was made of blood. V gene TRBV3-1 combines with J gene TRBJ2-6; TRBD1 matches at 10 bases. The receptor was derived from a woman younger than 30 with Graves' hyperthyroidism that later progressed to Graves' ophthalmopathy. The CDR3 nucleotides are TGTGCCAGCAGCCAAGGTGACAGGGGGCTTGGGGCCAACGTCCTGACTTTC. This gives the protein CASSQGDRGLGANVLTF.